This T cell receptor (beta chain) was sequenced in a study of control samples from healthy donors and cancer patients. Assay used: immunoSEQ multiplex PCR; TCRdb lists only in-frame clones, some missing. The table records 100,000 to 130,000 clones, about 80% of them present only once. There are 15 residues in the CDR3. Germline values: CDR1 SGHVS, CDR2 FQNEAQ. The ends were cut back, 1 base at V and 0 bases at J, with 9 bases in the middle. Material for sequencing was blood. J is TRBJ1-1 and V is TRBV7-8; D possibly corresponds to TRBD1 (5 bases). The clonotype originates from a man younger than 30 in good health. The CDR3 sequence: CASSLDEGMNTEAFF. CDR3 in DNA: TGTGCCAGCAGCTTAGACGAGGGGATGAACACTGAAGCTTTCTTT.